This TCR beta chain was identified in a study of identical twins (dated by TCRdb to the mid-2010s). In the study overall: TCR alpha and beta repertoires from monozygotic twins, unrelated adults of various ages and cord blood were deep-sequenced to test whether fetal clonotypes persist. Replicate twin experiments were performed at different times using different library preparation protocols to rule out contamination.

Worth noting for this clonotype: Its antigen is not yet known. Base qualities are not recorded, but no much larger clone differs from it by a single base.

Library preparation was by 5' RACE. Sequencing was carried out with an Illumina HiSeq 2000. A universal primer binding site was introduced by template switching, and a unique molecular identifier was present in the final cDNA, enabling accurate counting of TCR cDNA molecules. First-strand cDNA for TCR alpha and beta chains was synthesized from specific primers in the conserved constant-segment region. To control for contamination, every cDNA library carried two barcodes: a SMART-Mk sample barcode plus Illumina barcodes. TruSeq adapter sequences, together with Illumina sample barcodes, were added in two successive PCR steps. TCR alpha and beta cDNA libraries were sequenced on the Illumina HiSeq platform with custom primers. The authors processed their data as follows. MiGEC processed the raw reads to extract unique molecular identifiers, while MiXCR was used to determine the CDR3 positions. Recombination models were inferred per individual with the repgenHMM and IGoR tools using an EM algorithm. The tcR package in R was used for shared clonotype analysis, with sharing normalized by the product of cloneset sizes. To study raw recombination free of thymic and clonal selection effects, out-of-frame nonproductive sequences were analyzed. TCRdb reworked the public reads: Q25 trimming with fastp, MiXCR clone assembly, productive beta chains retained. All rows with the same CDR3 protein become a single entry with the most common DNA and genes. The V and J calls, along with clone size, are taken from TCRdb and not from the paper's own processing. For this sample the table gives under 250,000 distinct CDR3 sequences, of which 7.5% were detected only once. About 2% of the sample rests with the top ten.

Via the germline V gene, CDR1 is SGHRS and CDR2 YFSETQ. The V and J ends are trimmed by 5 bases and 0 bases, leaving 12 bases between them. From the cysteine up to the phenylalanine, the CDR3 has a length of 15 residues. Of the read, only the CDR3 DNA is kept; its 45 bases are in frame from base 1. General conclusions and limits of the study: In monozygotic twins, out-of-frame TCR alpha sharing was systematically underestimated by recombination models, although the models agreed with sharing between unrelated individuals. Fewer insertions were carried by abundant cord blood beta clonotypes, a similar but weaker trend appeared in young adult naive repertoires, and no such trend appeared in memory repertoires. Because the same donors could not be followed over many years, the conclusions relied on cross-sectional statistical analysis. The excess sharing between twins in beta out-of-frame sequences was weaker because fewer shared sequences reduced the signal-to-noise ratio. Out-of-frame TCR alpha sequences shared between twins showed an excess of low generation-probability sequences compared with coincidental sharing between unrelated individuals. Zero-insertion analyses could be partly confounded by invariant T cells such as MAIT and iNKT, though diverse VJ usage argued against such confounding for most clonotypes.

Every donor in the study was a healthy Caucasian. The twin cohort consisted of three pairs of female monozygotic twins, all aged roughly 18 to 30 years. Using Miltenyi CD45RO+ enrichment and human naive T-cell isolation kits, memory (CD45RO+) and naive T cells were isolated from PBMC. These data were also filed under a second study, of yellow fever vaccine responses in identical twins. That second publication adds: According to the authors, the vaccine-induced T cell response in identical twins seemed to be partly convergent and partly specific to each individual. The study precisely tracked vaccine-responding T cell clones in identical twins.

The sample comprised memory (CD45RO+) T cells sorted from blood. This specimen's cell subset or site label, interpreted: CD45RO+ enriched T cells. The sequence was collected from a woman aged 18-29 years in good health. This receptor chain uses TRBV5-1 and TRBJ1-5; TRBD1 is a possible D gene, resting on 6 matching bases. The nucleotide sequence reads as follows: TGCGCCAGCAGGGCTGAGGGGGATAGCAATCAGCCCCAGCATTTT. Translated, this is CASRAEGDSNQPQHF.